This TCR beta chain was retrieved from a study of cytomegalovirus exposure and HLA in healthy donors. Overall study context: Assignment to the Caucasian-associated ancestry cluster applied to over 70% of the approximately 360 genotyped donors.

About this clone: Its antigen is not identified.

A multiplex PCR was run with 60 Vbeta primers and 13 Jbeta primers. Profiling relied on immunoSEQ multiplex PCR, and the TCRdb table lists in-frame clones only, not all of them. The repertoire holds more than 85,000 clones, with 83% as singletons. Study findings and constraints: Later analysis associated a missense DCLRE1C variant with TCR beta V- and J-gene trimming. Most observed TCR sequences were rare, whereas some public TCRs were detected in many donors.

The TCR sequence derives from a middle-aged man in good health and CMV-seronegative. Sequencing input: PBMCs.

The chain's CDR3 is CASSLDYGINNEQFF. The CDR3 nucleotides are TGTGCCAGCAGCTTAGACTACGGTATCAACAATGAGCAGTTCTTC. The chain links TRBV7-9 to TRBJ2-1; D is undetermined. V lost 1 base to trimming and J lost 5 bases, with 12 bases between them. Germline V CDR1 and CDR2: SEHNR, FQNEAQ (reference sequence). The CDR3 loop spans 15 amino acids.